The 15 T cell receptor beta chains presented below share a single source sample, sequenced in a study of T cells in Graves' hyperthyroidism and ophthalmopathy. Using RNA transcripts as the source, TCR beta CDR3 regions were amplified. HTBI primers were used for first-round RT-PCR of the TCR CDR3. TCRdb reprocessed the multiplex PCR reads with MiXCR, giving one entry per CDR3 protein. The sample lists about 380,000 distinct CDR3 sequences, less than 20% seen once, with 35% to 45% in the top ten. Sequencing was performed on blood. Every receptor here comes from a man between 18 and 35 years old with Graves' ophthalmopathy.

This clonotype was observed a handful of times. The chain employs TRBV5-1 and TRBJ1-6, with D possibly being TRBD1 (6 bases). Germline CDR1 SGHRS, CDR2 YFSETQ. V lost 4 bases, J lost 5 bases, and 10 bases lay in between. CDR3 length: 14 residues. The CDR3 nucleotides are TGCGCCAGCAGCCCGGACAGCAATAATTCACCCCTCCACTTT. It translates to CASSPDSNNSPLHF.

This clonotype occurred a few times. The V gene is TRBV19, the J gene TRBJ1-2; TRBD1 agrees at 8 bases. Germline V lookup: CDR1 LNHDA, CDR2 SQIVND (reference sequence). With V trimmed by 7 bases and J by 4 bases, 8 bases remained unmatched. CDR3 length: 14 amino acids. The CDR3 loop reads CASKPAGGIYGYTF. The CDR3 coding sequence is TGTGCCAGTAAGCCGGCAGGGGGCATCTATGGCTACACCTTC.

The table lists this clonotype with many counts. V and J are TRBV18 and TRBJ1-2; no firm D call. CDR3 length equals 12 residues. Per germline, CDR1 KGHSH and CDR2 LQKENI. Trimming removed 1 base at V and 6 bases at J, with 6 bases between. Written as DNA, the CDR3 is TGTGCCAGCTCACCACTAGGGAATGGCTACACCTTC. The encoded protein is CASSPLGNGYTF.

As to this clonotype: A much larger clone is a single base away; this may be a read error. The chain employs TRBV7-2 and TRBJ2-6; TRBD1 is a possible D gene (5 bases). The CDR3 runs to 16 residues. Germline V gene sequence: CDR1 SGHTA, CDR2 FQGNSA. The CDR3: CASSEVLGSGANVPTF. In nucleotides, the CDR3 is TGTGCCAGCAGCGAAGTGTTGGGTTCTGGGGCCAACGTCCCGACTTTC.

This clonotype occurred many times. The chain links TRBV20-1 to TRBJ1-2, with a possible D match to TRBD1 (5 bases). Germline lookup yields CDR1 DFQATT and CDR2 SNEGSKA (reference sequence). V was cut by 7 bases and J by 3 bases, with 15 bases left in between. The CDR3 extends over 13 amino acids. The CDR3 here is CSVDRQTYYGYTF. The CDR3 DNA follows: TGCAGTGTAGACCGACAGACCTACTATGGCTACACCTTC.

This clonotype was counted between two and nine times. The chain employs TRBV19 and TRBJ1-5; no reliable D call. V was cut by 1 base and J by 3 bases, with 13 bases left in between. The CDR3 loop spans 16 amino acids. CDR1 is LNHDA, CDR2 SQIVND, per germline (reference sequence). The CDR3 coding sequence is TGTGCCAGTAGTATAGCTGAGTCTGGGTCCAATCAGCCCCAGCATTTT. This sequence encodes CASSIAESGSNQPQHF.

There are a few counts of this clonotype. The chain has TRBV10-3 and TRBJ1-5; no definite D call. The CDR3 consists of 16 residues. The V gene's germline CDR1 is ENHRY and CDR2 SYGVKD. V shed 2 bases and J shed 4 bases, with 15 bases lying between them. The CDR3 coding sequence is TGTGCCATCAGTGAGAGCTATACGGGGAGGAATCAGCCCCAGCATTTT. Its protein is CAISESYTGRNQPQHF.

This clonotype was seen a few times. The chain is built from TRBV7-6 and TRBJ1-1; D perhaps matches TRBD1 (5 bases). The CDR3 is made up of 15 amino acids. Trimming took off 2 bases at V and 0 bases at J, with 10 bases between the two ends. Germline CDR1 reads SGHVS; CDR2 reads FNYEAQ. The CDR3 nucleotides read TGTGCCAGCAGCTTATTTGCGGACATGAACACTGAAGCTTTCTTT. Translating gives CASSLFADMNTEAFF. The whole variable domain, filled in from reference TRBV7-6 and TRBJ1-1, reads GAGVSQSPRYKVTKRGQDVALRCDPISGHVSLYWYRQALGQGPEFLTYFNYEAQQDKSGLPNDRFSAERPEGSISTLTIQRTEQRDSAMYRCASSLFADMNTEAFFGQGTRLTVV.

This clonotype was recorded a few times. One end of the junction does not line up with germline, which may come from a read error. The chain combines TRBV2 with TRBJ1-1; a possible D gene is TRBD1 (6 bases). The CDR3 runs to 16 residues. Germline assignment: CDR1 SNHLY and CDR2 FYNNEI. Here the CDR3 DNA reads TGCGCCAGCAGCCAAGAAGGGACACTTACGAACACTGAAGCTTTCTTT. Translating gives CASSQEGTLTNTEAFF.

This chain uses TRBV5-4 with TRBJ1-1; 9 positions agree with TRBD1. The germline CDR1 and CDR2 sequences are SGHNT and YYREEE (reference sequence). The CDR3 length is 15 residues. The junction had 13 bases not matched to a gene; V was cut back by 7 bases and J by 6 bases. The CDR3 DNA follows: TGTGCCAGCTCCACATTACAGGGGGCTTGGGCTGAAGCTTTCTTT. Translated: CASSTLQGAWAEAFF.

The chain is built from TRBV18 and TRBJ1-1; D gene uncertain. The CDR3 sequence is 14 residues long. Germline loops: CDR1 KGHSH, CDR2 LQKENI. The germline V and J ends were trimmed by 6 bases and 4 bases, with 15 bases remaining between them. The CDR3 bases are TGTGCCAGCTCCGAGACATTAATTGGCACTGAAGCTTTCTTT. The encoded protein is CASSETLIGTEAFF. Full variable domain (remainder filled in from reference TRBV18 and TRBJ1-1): NAGVMQNPRHLVRRRGQEARLRCSPMKGHSHVYWYRQLPEEGLKFMVYLQKENIIDESGMPKERFSAEFPKEGPSILRIQQVVRGDSAAYFCASSETLIGTEAFFGQGTRLTVV.

This clonotype was recorded a few times. This chain joins TRBV15 and TRBJ2-1; no clear D gene. This CDR3 spans 14 amino acids. V was cut by 1 base and J by 4 bases, with 8 bases left in between. Germline V gives CDR1 LNHNV, CDR2 YYDKDF (reference sequence). DNA for the CDR3: TGTGCCACCAGCAGAGGGCTGGGGTACAATGAGCAGTTCTTC. Encoded protein: CATSRGLGYNEQFF.

The chain is built from TRBV20-1 and TRBJ2-5; 9 bases are shared with TRBD1. The germline V gene has CDR1 DFQATT and CDR2 SNEGSKA (reference sequence). Trimming at V came to 5 bases and at J to 13 bases, leaving 17 bases not matched to a gene. The CDR3 has 14 amino acids. DNA of the CDR3: TGCAGTGCTGCGCGCTCGGGACAGGGAGGGATCCGGTACTTC. Its translation: CSAARSGQGGIRYF.

V and J are TRBV4-1 and TRBJ2-1; 9 bases line up with TRBD2. The J segment lost 8 bases and the V segment lost 0 bases, leaving 8 bases of the junction unmatched. Germline V gene data show CDR1 as MGHRA and CDR2 as YSYEKL. The CDR3 covers 16 residues. In nucleotides, the CDR3 is TGCGCCAGCAGCCAAGATCTTGCGGGGGGGCCCCATGAGCAGTTCTTC. Residues: CASSQDLAGGPHEQFF.

Remarks on this clonotype: A single base separates this from a much larger clone, so it may be a read error. The V gene is TRBV12-5, the J gene TRBJ2-5, with 7 bases aligning to TRBD1. The J segment lost 4 bases and the V segment lost 6 bases, leaving 5 bases of the junction unmatched. Germline V gives CDR1 LGHNT, CDR2 FRNRAP. The CDR3 extends over 13 amino acids. The CDR3 is CASGLGGRETQYF. The CDR3 nucleotides are TGTGCTAGTGGCTTAGGGGGCAGAGAGACCCAGTACTTC.